A single sample is the source of the 8 T cell receptor beta chains below, sequenced in a study of T cells in Graves' hyperthyroidism and ophthalmopathy. From RNA transcripts, TCR beta CDR3 regions were amplified. The primer set for the first-round RT-PCR of the TCR CDR3 was HTBI. TCRdb fed the multiplex PCR reads into MiXCR, producing one record per CDR3 protein. Here the sample spans a few hundred thousand distinct CDR3 sequences, around 45% being singletons. The sequenced sample was peripheral blood or thyroid tissue (not recorded which). The receptors stem from a woman aged 18 to 35 with Graves' hyperthyroidism.

This clonotype was counted at least ten times. The V gene is TRBV5-6, the J gene TRBJ2-5; D remains ambiguous. The germline CDR1 and CDR2 sequences are SGHDT and YYEEEE. Trimming stripped 3 bases from V and 0 bases from J, with 3 bases between. The length of the CDR3 is 12 residues. The CDR3 region is CASSYNQETQYF. The CDR3, as DNA: TGTGCCAGCAGCTACAACCAAGAGACCCAGTACTTC.

This clonotype was counted many times. The J gene is TRBJ2-7, the V gene TRBV6-4; 8 bases agree with TRBD2. Looked up from germline, CDR1 is MRHNA and CDR2 is SNTAGT. This CDR3 is 15 amino acids long. Germline trimming cut 1 base from V and 1 base from J; bases unmatched to any gene: 3. DNA of the CDR3: TGTGCCAGCAGTGACTTAGCGGGATCATCCTACGAGCAGTACTTC. It translates to CASSDLAGSSYEQYF.

This clonotype was seen repeatedly, ten times or more. The J gene is TRBJ1-1, the V gene TRBV7-3; D uncertain. Germline CDR1 and CDR2: SGHTA and FQGTGA. Trimming cost V 1 base and J 11 bases, with 14 bases left between them. The CDR3 loop spans 13 amino acids. The CDR3, as DNA: TGTGCCAGCAGCTTAAAGACGGGGATGTATGCTTTCTTT. It translates to CASSLKTGMYAFF. The full variable domain, completed using reference TRBV7-3 and TRBJ1-1, is GAGVSQTPSNKVTEKGKYVELRCDPISGHTALYWYRQSLGQGPEFLIYFQGTGAADDSGLPNDRFFAVRPEGSVSTLKIQRTERGDSAVYLCASSLKTGMYAFFGQGTRLTVV.

V usage is TRBV29-1 and J usage is TRBJ2-7; D may be TRBD1 (6 bases). The CDR3 is made up of 13 amino acids. The V end lost 3 bases, the J end lost 7 bases, and 16 bases lay between the germline ends. Germline loops: CDR1 SQVTM, CDR2 ANQGSEA. The CDR3 DNA is TGCAGCGTTGAGACAGGTCTCGTGGATGAGCAGTACTTC. It codes for CSVETGLVDEQYF.

This clonotype has only one observation. A single base separates this from a much larger clone, so it may be a read error. V and J are TRBV12-3 or TRBV12-4 and TRBJ1-4, with TRBD1 as a possible D gene (5 bases). Trimming took 6 bases from V and 5 from J, leaving 16 bases between them. The length of the CDR3 is 15 residues. The CDR3 region has the DNA TGTGCCAGCAGCGCAGCCGGGGGTCCAAATGAAAAACTGTTTTTT. Translated, it gives CASSAAGGPNEKLFF.

At least ten counts were recorded for this clonotype. The chain employs TRBV7-9 and TRBJ2-7; 10 nucleotides align to TRBD2. Looked up from germline, CDR1 is SEHNR and CDR2 is FQNEAQ (reference sequence). V shed 4 bases and J 6 bases; nucleotides not matched to a gene: 9. The CDR3 is made up of 15 amino acids. Here the CDR3 DNA reads TGTGCCAGCAGCTCTCTAGCGGGAGTGACGGCCGAGCAGTACTTC. Translating it yields CASSSLAGVTAEQYF. Looking up the rest from reference TRBV7-9 and TRBJ2-7 gives the full variable domain: DTGVSQNPRHKITKRGQNVTFRCDPISEHNRLYWYRQTLGQGPEFLTYFQNEAQLEKSRLLSDRFSAERPKGSFSTLEIQRTEQGDSAMYLCASSSLAGVTAEQYFGPGTRLTVT.

This clonotype was counted many times. The chain links TRBV2 to TRBJ1-1; tentatively, D is TRBD1 (5 bases). V lost 10 bases to trimming and J lost 5 bases, with 17 bases between them. In germline, CDR1 is SNHLY, CDR2 FYNNEI. This CDR3 comprises 13 residues. In nucleotides, the CDR3 is TGTGCCACGCGAGGGAATGGGGGGACTGAAGCTTTCTTT. Its protein is CATRGNGGTEAFF. Full variable domain (rest looked up from reference TRBV2 and TRBJ1-1): EPEVTQTPSHQVTQMGQEVILRCVPISNHLYFYWYRQILGQKVEFLVSFYNNEISEKSEIFDDQFSVERPDGSNFTLKIRSTKLEDSAMYFCATRGNGGTEAFFGQGTRLTVV.

This clonotype was found many times. At one of its ends the junction is not consistent with the germline gene, which may arise from a read error. The rearrangement uses TRBV14 and TRBJ2-2; D call uncertain. Per germline, CDR1 SGHDN and CDR2 FVKESK. This CDR3 spans 13 amino acids. The CDR3: CASSQSKTGELFF. CDR3 sequence (DNA): TGTGCCAGCAGCCAATCGAAGACCGGGGAGCTGTTTTTT. Full variable domain (missing parts from reference TRBV14 and TRBJ2-2): EAGVTQFPSHSVIEKGQTVTLRCDPISGHDNLYWYRRVMGKEIKFLLHFVKESKQDESGMPNNRFLAERTGGTYSTLKVQPAELEDSGVYFCASSQSKTGELFFGEGSRLTVL.